The entry that follows covers one T cell receptor (beta chain) sequence. CDR3 length: 17 residues. The germline gives CDR1 SQVTM, CDR2 ANQGSEA. V gave up 4 bases and J gave up 1 base; unmatched junction bases: 8. TCRdb's table, derived via immunoSEQ multiplex PCR, lists solely in-frame clones and lacks some. The table lists under 200,000 clones, about nine tenths of them singletons. The data are from a study of blood T cell repertoires in COVID-19. Overall study: Nucleic acid was either cDNA or gDNA, and it came from T cells, B-cell-depleted T cells, or PBMCs.

This sequence originates from a man aged 70-80 years with active or convalescent COVID-19. The material sequenced was peripheral blood. The chain combines TRBV29-1 with TRBJ2-1, with 12 positions matching TRBD1. DNA for the CDR3: TGCAGCGTTGGGGGACAGGGGGCACTTGGATCCTACAATGAGCAGTTCTTC. It codes for CSVGGQGALGSYNEQFF.